The present TCR beta chain was sequenced within a study of beta chain features in type 1 diabetes. Cells sorted by CD45RO/CCR7/CD25/CD127/CD95/CD27 comprised CD4+ naive, central memory, regulatory and stem cell-like memory cells. The germline V gene has CDR1 SQVTM and CDR2 ANQGSEA. This CDR3 spans 13 amino acids. Trimming stripped 4 bases from V and 3 bases from J, with 9 bases between. Every isolated RNA sample was fully reverse transcribed, so sequencing captured expressed TCRB transcripts. TCRdb's table, derived via immunoSEQ multiplex PCR, lists solely in-frame clones and lacks some. The data contain roughly 400,000 clones, over 8.5% of them singletons. Study-wide results and limits: Moderately but significantly shorter TCRB CDR3s were found in Type 1 diabetes patients in all four CD4+ subsets.

This clone appeared a few times. What it recognizes is unknown. The clonotype was recovered from a young man with type 1 diabetes. Sequencing used central memory CD4+ T cells from blood. V is TRBV29-1 and J is TRBJ2-2; the D call may be TRBD1 or TRBD2 (5 bases each). CDR3 sequence reads: CSVAGTYTGELFF. The DNA of the CDR3 is TGCAGCGTTGCCGGGACCTACACCGGGGAGCTGTTTTTT.